What follows describes a single T cell receptor (beta chain). This specimen comes from a study of control samples from healthy donors and cancer patients. The repertoire was sequenced with immunoSEQ multiplex PCR; TCRdb's copy has only in-frame clones and lacks some. Of tens of thousands of clones listed, nearly 96% are singletons. Trimming removed 0 bases from V and 0 bases from J, with 9 bases in between. The CDR3 runs 15 residues. CDR1 is MNHEY, CDR2 SMNVEV, per germline (reference sequence). The chain recombines TRBV27 with TRBJ2-7; tentative D call: TRBD2 (5 bases). The sample taken for sequencing was blood. This clonotype was obtained from a woman aged 30 to 39 in good health. The CDR3 sequence: CASSLSRVSSYEQYF. The CDR3 DNA follows: TGTGCCAGCAGTTTATCGAGGGTGTCCTCCTACGAGCAGTACTTC.